These 21 T cell receptor beta chains were sequenced from one sample in a study of blood T cells in healthy people across ages. The authors ran a second PCR of about 6 to 11 cycles using a sample-barcoded 5' primer and a J-beta primer mix. TCRdb redid the calling of the 5' RACE reads with MiXCR, one entry per CDR3 protein. The sample holds about 670,000 distinct CDR3 sequences, 40% to 45% seen once. The sequenced material came from blood. These receptors all stem from a man of 80 years or more in good health.

The genes are TRBV7-9 and TRBJ1-1, with 11 bases lining up with TRBD1. The CDR3 runs to 19 residues. Losses at the gene ends were 5 bases for V and 1 base for J; bases not matched to a gene: 15. In germline, CDR1 is SEHNR, CDR2 FQNEAQ (reference sequence). The CDR3 loop is CASSPPGQGVSRPNTEAFF. CDR3 DNA sequence: TGTGCCAGCAGCCCACCGGGACAGGGGGTATCTCGCCCGAACACTGAAGCTTTCTTT.

This sequence joins TRBV4-3 and TRBJ1-2; D gene uncertain. V dropped 0 bases and J dropped 5 bases, with 19 bases sitting between them. The germline V gene encodes CDR1 LGHNA and CDR2 YSLEER. The CDR3 runs to 17 residues. In DNA, the CDR3 is TGCGCCAGCAGCCAAGATGTAGATCTGGGCAGGTCTTATGGCTACACCTTC. This codes for CASSQDVDLGRSYGYTF.

The chain uses TRBV10-3 and TRBJ1-5, with D unclear. CDR3 length: 15 amino acids. V shed 3 bases and J shed 9 bases, with 18 bases lying between them. CDR1 ENHRY and CDR2 SYGVKD come from the germline V gene. CDR3 region: CAISDLDAIRSPQHF. CDR3 bases: TGTGCCATCAGTGATTTGGACGCCATCCGTTCGCCCCAGCATTTT.

This sequence joins TRBV11-2 and TRBJ1-1, with D uncertain. This CDR3 contains 13 residues. The V end was cut by 1 base, the J end by 5 bases, with 8 bases between. CDR1 SGHAT and CDR2 FQNNGV come from the germline V gene. The CDR3 bases are TGTGCCAGCAGCTTAGCGGCCCGTACTGAAGCTTTCTTT. Translated: CASSLAARTEAFF.

There are a few counts of this clonotype. The V and J genes are TRBV7-6 and TRBJ2-3, with TRBD2 as a possible D gene (6 bases). The V gene lost 6 bases and the J gene lost 4 bases, with 14 bases spanning the gap. Per germline, CDR1 SGHVS and CDR2 FNYEAQ. The CDR3 has 14 residues. CDR3 in DNA: TGTGCCAGCAGTCTCCTCACTAGCCCAGATACGCAGTATTTT. It translates to CASSLLTSPDTQYF.

This clonotype appeared a few times. The chain has TRBV6-1 and TRBJ2-1, with 8 bases aligning to TRBD2. After removal of 3 bases from V and 1 base from J, the junction contained 5 bases not matched to a gene. Germline CDR1 reads MNHNS; CDR2 reads SASEGT. This CDR3 is built from 16 residues. CDR3 sequence (DNA): TGTGCCAGCAGTGAGGGGCGGGGGGCTTCCTACAATGAGCAGTTCTTC. It specifies CASSEGRGASYNEQFF.

On this clonotype itself: This may stem from a read error, because a much larger clone lies one nucleotide away. The V gene is TRBV10-3, the J gene TRBJ1-6, with 12 positions matching TRBD1. The CDR3 spans 14 residues. Germline-derived CDR1 and CDR2 are ENHRY and SYGVKD. CDR3 residues: CAVSSGQGAFTLHF. In DNA, the CDR3 is TGTGCCGTCAGTTCGGGACAGGGGGCTTTCACCCTCCACTTT.

A word on this clonotype: The junction differs from germline at one of its ends, possibly a read error. The rearrangement links TRBV7-9 to TRBJ2-1; no clear D. CDR3 length equals 14 residues. Germline lookup yields CDR1 SEHNR and CDR2 FQNEAQ (reference sequence). DNA of the CDR3: TGTGCCGGCAGCCCCCAGAGATCAGCCTACGAGCAGTTCTTC. Encoded protein: CAGSPQRSAYEQFF.

The chain has TRBV20-1 and TRBJ2-7, with D perhaps matching TRBD1 (6 bases). Trimming pared 4 bases from V and 1 base from J, leaving 17 bases between. Germline V CDR1 and CDR2: DFQATT, SNEGSKA (reference sequence). The CDR3 is 15 amino acids. Here the CDR3 reads CSANIPGQSSYEQYF. DNA of the CDR3: TGCAGTGCTAATATCCCGGGACAATCTTCCTACGAGCAGTACTTC.

J is TRBJ2-3 and V is TRBV24-1; 10 bases match TRBD1. The CDR3 covers 17 residues. Germline-derived CDR1 and CDR2 are KGHDR and SFDVKD. Losses at the gene ends were 3 bases for V and 3 bases for J; bases not matched to a gene: 8. This CDR3 is CATSDPAGQGITDTQYF. CDR3 nucleotide sequence: TGTGCCACCAGTGATCCCGCGGGACAGGGGATAACAGATACGCAGTATTTT.

Comments on this clonotype: This may come from a read error, since a much larger clone is one base off. The J gene is TRBJ2-5, the V gene TRBV11-2; the D gene is possibly TRBD2 (5 bases). From germline, CDR1 is SGHAT and CDR2 FQNNGV. The CDR3 consists of 16 residues. The CDR3 DNA reads as TGTGCCTGCAGCTTAGATCGTGGACGGGATCAAGAGACCCAGTACTTC. This gives the protein CACSLDRGRDQETQYF.

This chain uses TRBV9 with TRBJ1-1; 7 nucleotides align to TRBD1. Germline V lookup: CDR1 SGDLS, CDR2 YYNGEE. J gave up 0 bases and V 4 bases, and 9 bases lay outside the gene matches. The length of the CDR3 is 16 residues. CDR3 region: CASSPWDRLMNTEAFF. DNA of the CDR3: TGTGCCAGCAGCCCCTGGGACAGACTAATGAACACTGAAGCTTTCTTT.

Only a few counts were recorded for this clonotype. This chain links TRBV20-1 with TRBJ2-1, with 10 bases identical to TRBD2. Germline V gene sequence: CDR1 DFQATT, CDR2 SNEGSKA (reference sequence). The junction had 8 bases not matched to a gene; V was cut back by 0 bases and J by 6 bases. CDR3 length: 16 amino acids. The CDR3 region is CSARDPASGSFNEQFF. In DNA, the CDR3 is TGCAGTGCTAGAGATCCCGCTAGCGGGAGTTTCAATGAGCAGTTCTTC.

In this sample, this clonotype turned up a few times. The V gene is TRBV4-2, the J gene TRBJ2-1; possible D gene TRBD2, 6 bases. Germline V gene data show CDR1 as LGHNA and CDR2 as YNFKEQ. Trimming shortened V by 1 base and J by 1 base, and 11 bases separated the two germline ends. The CDR3 length is 16 residues. CDR3 protein: CASSQAAGRSYNEQFF. CDR3 DNA sequence: TGTGCCAGCAGCCAAGCCGCGGGAAGATCCTACAATGAGCAGTTCTTC.

J is TRBJ2-5 and V is TRBV20-1; tentative D call: TRBD2 (6 bases). The CDR3 extends over 15 amino acids. Trimming stripped 1 base from V and 7 bases from J, with 19 bases between. The germline CDR1 and CDR2 sequences are DFQATT and SNEGSKA (reference sequence). CDR3 DNA: TGCAGTGCTAGAGTCCGGGACGGTGGAGGGTGGACCCAGTACTTC. Amino acid sequence: CSARVRDGGGWTQYF.

This clonotype was found many times. The chain combines TRBV10-3 with TRBJ2-5, with 8 bases identical to TRBD1. The V gene's germline CDR1 is ENHRY and CDR2 SYGVKD. V lost 10 bases, J lost 2 bases, and 3 bases stayed unmatched. This CDR3 has 12 amino acids. The CDR3 sequence is CATGQGQETQYF. Here the CDR3 DNA reads TGTGCCACCGGACAGGGTCAAGAGACCCAGTACTTC.

On this clonotype: The junction departs from germline at one end; a sequencing error may be responsible. The chain uses TRBV6-2 or TRBV6-3 and TRBJ2-1, with 8 bases identical to TRBD2. Germline V gives CDR1 MNHEY, CDR2 SVGEGT. This CDR3 contains 15 residues. For the CDR3, the DNA is TGTGCCGGCAGTCCTAGCGGGTACTCCTACAATGAGCAGTTCTTC. Its protein is CAGSPSGYSYNEQFF.

This clonotype was found a few times. The rearrangement uses TRBV6-5 and TRBJ2-3, with 8 bases matching TRBD2. CDR1 is MNHEY and CDR2 is SVGAGI in the germline V gene. The J segment lost 0 bases and the V segment lost 0 bases, leaving 5 bases of the junction unmatched. The CDR3 sequence is 17 residues long. The CDR3 loop is CASSYSRSGRSTDTQYF. In DNA, the CDR3 is TGTGCCAGCAGTTACTCGAGGAGCGGGAGAAGCACAGATACGCAGTATTTT.

This clonotype was detected a few times. The chain recombines TRBV5-1 with TRBJ2-3; a possible D gene is TRBD2 (5 bases). CDR3 length: 16 residues. With 3 bases removed from V and 3 bases from J, the gap between germline ends came to 17 bases. The germline V gene encodes CDR1 SGHRS and CDR2 YFSETQ. The DNA for the CDR3 is TGCGCCAGCAGCTCTGGACGGGATACCGTGACAGATACGCAGTATTTT. Protein sequence: CASSSGRDTVTDTQYF. Supplemented by reference TRBV5-1 and TRBJ2-3, the full variable domain reads KAGVTQTPRYLIKTRGQQVTLSCSPISGHRSVSWYQQTPGQGLQFLFEYFSETQRNKGNFPGRFSGRQFSNSRSEMNVSTLELGDSALYLCASSSGRDTVTDTQYFGPGTRLTVL.

The chain joins TRBV11-3 to TRBJ2-7, with TRBD1 identical over 7 bases. J lost 0 bases, V lost 2 bases, and 4 bases had no gene match. Germline values: CDR1 SGHNT, CDR2 YENEEA. The CDR3 has 15 residues. The CDR3, as DNA: TGTGCCAGCAGCTTAAGGGGACAGACCTCCTACGAGCAGTACTTC. This translates into CASSLRGQTSYEQYF.

This clonotype was picked up one time. The chain links TRBV7-9 to TRBJ1-5, with 7 bases that match TRBD1. CDR3 length: 15 residues. Unmatched junction bases numbered 9, after V lost 4 bases and J lost 6 bases. Germline CDR1 and CDR2: SEHNR and FQNEAQ (reference sequence). In nucleotides, the CDR3 is TGTGCCAGCAGCTCCACAGGGGCCGCGGGTCAGCCCCAGCATTTT. It codes for CASSSTGAAGQPQHF.